This T cell receptor beta chain derives from a study of preoperative IRX-2 immunotherapy in early breast cancer. This clone was recorded only once. Treatment given: preoperative locoregional IRX-2 cytokine immunotherapy. Patients received preoperative, locoregional IRX-2 cytokine immunotherapy in a phase Ib study. TCRdb keeps only in-frame clones here, not all; method: immunoSEQ multiplex PCR. Of about 98,000 clones in the sample, 70% to 90% were seen once. The CDR3 totals 16 residues. Looked up from germline, CDR1 is SSHAT and CDR2 is FNYEAQ (reference sequence). V lost 5 bases, J lost 9 bases, and 13 bases stayed unmatched.

This receptor was obtained from a human donor with breast cancer. The specimen comprised tumor tissue, sampled after IRX-2 immunotherapy. The gene calls are TRBV7-7 and TRBJ2-3; 11 bases align to TRBD2. As DNA, the CDR3 is TGTGCCAGCAGCCAAGTCGAAATTAGCGGGAGGGAGACGCAGTATTTT. Encoded protein: CASSQVEISGRETQYF.